Following are 31 T cell receptor beta chains from one sample sequenced in a study of CD8 T cells in ankylosing spondylitis. Points from the study as a whole: What seemed typical of ankylosing spondylitis blood was a TCR beta motif built from roughly 8 highly homologous variants.

For these receptors, no antigen is known. TCRdb recomputed calls from the 5' RACE reads with MiXCR, one row per CDR3 protein. The data show around 140,000 distinct CDR3 sequences, with roughly 17% seen just once and approximately 33% held by the top ten. The sequencing input was blood, either unsorted or a sorted T cell fraction (not recorded which). Receptor source: a male donor with ankylosing spondylitis.

This chain uses TRBV6-4 with TRBJ2-3, with 7 nucleotides matching TRBD1. CDR3 length: 13 amino acids. J lost 2 bases, V lost 8 bases, and 4 bases had no gene match. The V gene's germline CDR1 is MRHNA and CDR2 SNTAGT. CDR3 sequence (DNA): TGTGCCAGCGGAGGACAGGACACAGATACGCAGTATTTT. Its protein product is CASGGQDTDTQYF.

The chain has TRBV4-2 and TRBJ2-1; 8 nucleotides line up with TRBD2. CDR3 size: 16 residues. The V gene's germline CDR1 is LGHNA and CDR2 YNFKEQ. The V gene end was trimmed by 0 bases and the J gene end by 3 bases; junction bases not matched to a gene: 4. The CDR3 reads CASSQDWLAGYNEQFF. CDR3 nucleotide sequence: TGTGCCAGCAGCCAAGATTGGCTAGCGGGCTACAATGAGCAGTTCTTC.

This clonotype was found once. The chain carries TRBV29-1 and TRBJ2-5, with unresolved D. Germline assignment: CDR1 SQVTM and CDR2 ANQGSEA. This CDR3 is 10 amino acids long. Trimming left V 5 bases short and J 5 bases short, with 6 bases between. The CDR3 region has the DNA TGCAGCGTTCATGGGGAGACCCAGTACTTC. This sequence encodes CSVHGETQYF.

This clonotype was seen a handful of times. V and J are TRBV7-6 and TRBJ1-1, with a tentative D call TRBD1 (5 bases). Trimming stripped 2 bases from V and 7 bases from J, with 11 bases between. Germline CDR1 and CDR2: SGHVS and FNYEAQ. The CDR3 totals 13 residues. The CDR3 sequence is CASSLTGPNEAFF. The DNA for the CDR3 is TGTGCCAGCAGCTTAACAGGCCCAAATGAAGCTTTCTTT.

The rearrangement uses TRBV4-1 and TRBJ2-7, with unresolved D. Between the trimmed V and J ends, which lost 1 base and 3 bases, there was a span of 7 bases. There are 13 residues in the CDR3. The germline V gene has CDR1 MGHRA and CDR2 YSYEKL. The DNA for the CDR3 is TGCGCCAGCAGCCAAGTCCAAAACTACGAGCAGTACTTC. Encoded protein: CASSQVQNYEQYF.

The chain combines TRBV29-1 with TRBJ2-7, with D perhaps TRBD2 (7 bases). Germline V gene sequence: CDR1 SQVTM, CDR2 ANQGSEA. Deletions cut 4 bases from V and 1 base from J, with 11 bases between. The CDR3 has 13 amino acids. The CDR3 DNA reads TGCAGCGTTGTTGAGGGGGGGTCCTACGAGCAGTACTTC. It specifies CSVVEGGSYEQYF.

This clonotype has at least ten counts. The rearrangement joins TRBV29-1 to TRBJ1-1; D is undetermined. This CDR3 comprises 14 residues. Per germline, CDR1 SQVTM and CDR2 ANQGSEA. The ends were cut back, 0 bases at V and 2 bases at J, with 10 bases in the middle. The CDR3 coding sequence is TGCAGCGTTGAAGATAATCAGCGCAACACTGAAGCTTTCTTT. This sequence encodes CSVEDNQRNTEAFF.

The rearrangement links TRBV14 to TRBJ1-1; TRBD1 is a possible D gene (6 bases). The germline V gene has CDR1 SGHDN and CDR2 FVKESK. Trimming took off 5 bases at V and 7 bases at J, with 14 bases between the two ends. The CDR3 consists of 13 residues. As DNA, the CDR3 is TGTGCCAGCAGCTCAACGGGGGGCAGTGAAGCTTTCTTT. Translating it yields CASSSTGGSEAFF.

This clonotype was seen a few times. The chain couples TRBV12-3 or TRBV12-4 to TRBJ2-7; TRBD1 aligns across 9 bases. V lost 5 bases and J lost 2; bases outside the gene matches: 4. The CDR3 extends over 14 amino acids. CDR3 in DNA: TGTGCCAGCAGTGGACAGGGGTGGGCCTACGAGCAGTACTTC. It is translated as CASSGQGWAYEQYF.

This clonotype was seen only a few times. V is TRBV4-1 and J is TRBJ2-3; D remains ambiguous. V was pared by 3 bases and J by 6 bases, with 10 bases between. The CDR3 has 13 amino acids. The germline V gene has CDR1 MGHRA and CDR2 YSYEKL. The CDR3 reads CASSHPLADTQYF. DNA of the CDR3: TGCGCCAGCAGCCACCCACTCGCGGATACGCAGTATTTT.

The chain carries TRBV7-8 and TRBJ2-3; D gene unclear. Germline V CDR1 and CDR2: SGHVS, FQNEAQ. This CDR3 is built from 11 residues. The V end was cut by 7 bases, the J end by 15 bases, with 17 bases between. The CDR3 nucleotides are TGTGCCAGCAACGACGTGGGGTTCCTTTATTTT. As protein: CASNDVGFLYF.

This clonotype was recorded a few times. The chain links TRBV5-1 to TRBJ1-1, with D maybe TRBD1 (5 bases). This CDR3 comprises 13 residues. With 4 bases removed from V and 6 bases from J, the gap between germline ends came to 13 bases. CDR1 and CDR2 (germline): SGHRS, YFSETQ. The CDR3 nucleotides are TGCGCCAGCAGCGCGCAGGGAAATCCTGAAGCTTTCTTT. Translated, it gives CASSAQGNPEAFF.

V is TRBV15 and J is TRBJ2-7, with D tentatively TRBD1 or TRBD2 (6 bases each). Trimming took 6 bases from V and 3 from J, leaving 15 bases between them. The CDR3 is made up of 14 amino acids. Germline CDR1 is LNHNV and CDR2 is YYDKDF (reference sequence). CDR3 in amino acids: CATRDLGGRYEQYF. CDR3 coding DNA: TGTGCCACCAGGGACCTCGGGGGCCGCTACGAGCAGTACTTC.

DNA for the CDR3: TGCGCCAGCAGCACCGCTCCTAGCGGGCTCTCCTACAATGAGCAGTTCTTC. Translation gives CASSTAPSGLSYNEQFF. The chain recombines TRBV5-1 with TRBJ2-1, with 8 bases lining up with TRBD2. V trimming: 4 bases; J trimming: 0 bases; junction bases outside the gene matches: 9. This CDR3 contains 17 residues. Germline V lookup: CDR1 SGHRS, CDR2 YFSETQ. Variable domain in full (rest from reference TRBV5-1 and TRBJ2-1): KAGVTQTPRYLIKTRGQQVTLSCSPISGHRSVSWYQQTPGQGLQFLFEYFSETQRNKGNFPGRFSGRQFSNSRSEMNVSTLELGDSALYLCASSTAPSGLSYNEQFFGPGTRLTVL.

DNA of the CDR3: TGCGCCAGCAGCCAAGGAACACTAGCCGATGAGCAGTTCTTC. Amino acids: CASSQGTLADEQFF. The V call is TRBV4-1, the J call TRBJ2-1; a weak D match, TRBD2 (6 bases). The CDR3 extends over 14 amino acids. Germline lookup yields CDR1 MGHRA and CDR2 YSYEKL. V was cut by 1 base and J by 8 bases, with 12 bases left in between.

This clonotype was counted at least ten times. This chain joins TRBV6-5 and TRBJ1-5, with unresolved D. The CDR3 loop spans 16 amino acids. V was shortened by 3 bases and J by 3 bases, with 15 bases between the two germline ends. The germline V gene encodes CDR1 MNHEY and CDR2 SVGAGI. CDR3 residues: CASSYNPGMTNQPQHF. CDR3 DNA sequence: TGTGCCAGCAGTTATAATCCGGGGATGACCAATCAGCCCCAGCATTTT.

This sequence joins TRBV3-1 and TRBJ1-1; D call uncertain. CDR3 length equals 14 residues. V shed 2 bases and J shed 0 bases, with 7 bases lying between them. The germline V gene has CDR1 LGHDT and CDR2 YNNKEL (reference sequence). The CDR3 DNA is TGTGCCAGCAGCCAAAACTCGTTGAACACTGAAGCTTTCTTT. It codes for CASSQNSLNTEAFF.

The J gene is TRBJ2-2, the V gene TRBV7-9; TRBD2 is a possible D gene (6 bases). Deletions cut 5 bases from V and 4 bases from J, with 17 bases between. The CDR3 length is 16 residues. Germline CDR1 and CDR2: SEHNR and FQNEAQ (reference sequence). The CDR3 sequence is CASSPLGGRRTGELFF. CDR3 nucleotide sequence: TGTGCCAGCAGCCCCCTCGGAGGGAGGCGCACCGGGGAGCTGTTTTTT.

This sequence joins TRBV11-2 and TRBJ2-3; D is unclear. The CDR3 loop spans 10 amino acids. Trimming left V 2 bases short and J 8 bases short, with 2 bases between. Germline V gene lookup returns CDR1 SGHAT and CDR2 FQNNGV. The CDR3 nucleotides are TGTGCCAGCAGCTTATTTACGCAGTATTTT. This encodes CASSLFTQYF.

This chain joins TRBV5-1 and TRBJ2-1; D may be TRBD2 (5 bases). The CDR3 spans 15 residues. Looked up from germline, CDR1 is SGHRS and CDR2 is YFSETQ. V lost 7 bases, J lost 6 bases, and 20 bases lay in between. The CDR3 reads CASLPLLGVGNEQFF. The CDR3 region has the DNA TGCGCCAGCCTCCCTCTATTGGGAGTCGGCAATGAGCAGTTCTTC.

The rearrangement joins TRBV10-3 to TRBJ2-7; D unclear. Germline lookup yields CDR1 ENHRY and CDR2 SYGVKD. This CDR3 has 12 amino acids. Trimming shortened V by 11 bases and J by 4 bases, and 15 bases separated the two germline ends. CDR3 coding DNA: TGTGCCTTCGGGCCTACTGGGTACGAGCAGTACTTC. Translating gives CAFGPTGYEQYF.

This clonotype turned up a few times. The chain uses TRBV2 and TRBJ1-1; D is perhaps TRBD1 (6 bases). Trimming shortened V by 4 bases and J by 0 bases, and 9 bases separated the two germline ends. In germline, CDR1 is SNHLY, CDR2 FYNNEI. This CDR3 contains 14 residues. The DNA for the CDR3 is TGTGCCAGCAGTGTGGGACAAGTGAACACTGAAGCTTTCTTT. This gives the protein CASSVGQVNTEAFF.

This sequence joins TRBV6-1 and TRBJ1-2; D perhaps matches TRBD1 (5 bases). The CDR3 is 13 amino acids. Germline CDR1 reads MNHNS; CDR2 reads SASEGT. With 7 bases removed from V and 4 bases from J, the gap between germline ends came to 13 bases. The CDR3 region has the DNA TGTGCCAGCACTAGAGGGACCGGCTATGGCTACACCTTC. This sequence encodes CASTRGTGYGYTF.

A few counts support this clonotype. The chain recombines TRBV7-9 with TRBJ2-1; 11 nucleotides line up with TRBD2. The CDR3 consists of 16 residues. V was clipped by 6 bases and J by 4 bases; unmatched bases: 8. Germline values: CDR1 SEHNR, CDR2 FQNEAQ (reference sequence). CDR3 sequence (DNA): TGTGCCAGCAGACGAACCGGGACTAGCGGTTACAATGAGCAGTTCTTC. Its translation is CASRRTGTSGYNEQFF.

CDR3 coding DNA: TGTGCCAGCAGTTCCCCCCACGGGAGGAGTACTGAGCAGTTCTTC. Its protein product is CASSSPHGRSTEQFF. The rearrangement joins TRBV28 to TRBJ2-1; the match to TRBD2 covers 7 bases. Per the germline V gene, CDR1 is MDHEN and CDR2 is SYDVKM. CDR3 size: 15 residues. V lost 4 bases, J lost 9 bases, and 12 bases stayed unmatched.

CDR3 DNA: TGTGCCAGCAGTTTTCGGGGGGGCACCGGGGAGCTGTTTTTT. Its translation: CASSFRGGTGELFF. V is TRBV28 and J is TRBJ2-2, with 8 bases matching TRBD2. The length of the CDR3 is 14 residues. J was trimmed by 4 bases and V by 3 bases; bases with no gene match: 1. The germline CDR1 and CDR2 sequences are MDHEN and SYDVKM.

This clonotype appeared a few times. The genes are TRBV27 and TRBJ2-5; TRBD2 matches at 9 bases. Trimming removed 6 bases from V and 2 bases from J; junction bases left unmatched: 4. Germline lookup yields CDR1 MNHEY and CDR2 SMNVEV (reference sequence). The CDR3 spans 14 residues. CDR3 in amino acids: CASSLGLAQETQYF. Here the CDR3 DNA reads TGTGCCAGCAGCCTTGGACTAGCGCAAGAGACCCAGTACTTC.

Only a few counts were recorded for this clonotype. The chain has TRBV7-9 and TRBJ2-1; TRBD1 aligns across 12 bases. This CDR3 contains 16 residues. V dropped 5 bases and J dropped 9; count of bases not matched to a gene: 11. Germline CDR1 and CDR2: SEHNR and FQNEAQ (reference sequence). Here the CDR3 DNA reads TGTGCCAGCAGCCTCCCTTCGGGACAGGGGGCTGTTGAGCAGTTCTTC. This encodes CASSLPSGQGAVEQFF.

This clonotype has only a few counts. The chain carries TRBV4-2 and TRBJ2-7; TRBD1 aligns across 9 bases. CDR1 is LGHNA and CDR2 is YNFKEQ in the germline V gene. The CDR3 totals 15 residues. J lost 6 bases, V lost 3 bases, and 9 bases had no gene match. CDR3 sequence: CASSQDGQGSSEQYF. In DNA, the CDR3 is TGTGCCAGCAGCCAGGACGGACAGGGGAGTTCCGAGCAGTACTTC.

This chain links TRBV7-2 with TRBJ2-2, with D unresolved. This CDR3 is built from 11 residues. V lost 0 bases, J lost 9 bases, and 2 bases lay in between. Germline V gene sequence: CDR1 SGHTA, CDR2 FQGNSA. The CDR3 region is CASSLAWELFF. The CDR3 nucleotides read TGTGCCAGCAGCTTAGCTTGGGAGCTGTTTTTT.

This clonotype was picked up many times. The chain carries TRBV7-6 and TRBJ2-2; TRBD2 is a possible D gene (6 bases). Germline lookup yields CDR1 SGHVS and CDR2 FNYEAQ. The CDR3 has 12 amino acids. Trimming cost V 3 bases and J 8 bases, with 7 bases left between them. The CDR3 DNA follows: TGTGCCAGCAGCTTCGGGAGTGGGGAGCTGTTTTTT. It translates to CASSFGSGELFF.